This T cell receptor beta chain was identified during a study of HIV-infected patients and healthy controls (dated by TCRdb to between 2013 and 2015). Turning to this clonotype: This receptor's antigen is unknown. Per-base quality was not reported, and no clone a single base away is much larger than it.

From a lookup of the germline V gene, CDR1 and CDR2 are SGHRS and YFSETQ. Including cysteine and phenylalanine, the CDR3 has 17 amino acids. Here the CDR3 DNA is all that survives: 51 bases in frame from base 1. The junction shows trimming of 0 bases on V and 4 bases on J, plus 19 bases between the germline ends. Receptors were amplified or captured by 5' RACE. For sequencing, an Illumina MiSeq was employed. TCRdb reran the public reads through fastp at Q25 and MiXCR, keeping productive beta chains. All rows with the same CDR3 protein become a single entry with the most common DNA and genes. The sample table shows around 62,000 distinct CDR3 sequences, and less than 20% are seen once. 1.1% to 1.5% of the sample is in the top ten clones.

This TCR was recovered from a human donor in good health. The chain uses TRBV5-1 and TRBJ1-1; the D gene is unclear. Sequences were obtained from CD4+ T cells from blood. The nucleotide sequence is TGCGCCAGCAGCTTGGCGCGGAGGAAGGAACGGGGCACTGAAGCTTTCTTT. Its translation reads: CASSLARRKERGTEAFF.